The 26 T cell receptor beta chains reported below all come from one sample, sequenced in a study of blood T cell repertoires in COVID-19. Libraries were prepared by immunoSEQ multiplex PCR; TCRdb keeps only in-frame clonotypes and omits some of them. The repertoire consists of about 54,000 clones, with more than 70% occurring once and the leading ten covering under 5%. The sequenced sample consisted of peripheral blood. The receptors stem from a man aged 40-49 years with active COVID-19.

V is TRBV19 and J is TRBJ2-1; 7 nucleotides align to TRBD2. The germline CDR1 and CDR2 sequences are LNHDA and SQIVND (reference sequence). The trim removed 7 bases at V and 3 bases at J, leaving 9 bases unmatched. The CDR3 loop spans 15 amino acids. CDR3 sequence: CASTPPGRDYNEQFF. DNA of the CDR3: TGTGCCAGTACCCCCCCGGGGAGGGACTACAATGAGCAGTTCTTC.

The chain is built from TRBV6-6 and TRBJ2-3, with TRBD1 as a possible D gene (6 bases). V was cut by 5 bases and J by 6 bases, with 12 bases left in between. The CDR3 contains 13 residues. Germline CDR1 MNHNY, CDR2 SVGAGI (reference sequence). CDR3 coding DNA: TGTGCCAGCAGTCGATCTACAGGGGATACGCAGTATTTT. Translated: CASSRSTGDTQYF.

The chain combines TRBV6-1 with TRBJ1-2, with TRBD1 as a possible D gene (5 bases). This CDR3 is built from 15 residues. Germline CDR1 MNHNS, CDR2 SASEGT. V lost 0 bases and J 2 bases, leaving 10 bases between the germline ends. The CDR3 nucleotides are TGTGCCAGCAGTGAAGCGGTTGGGGGGAACTATGGCTACACCTTC. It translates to CASSEAVGGNYGYTF.

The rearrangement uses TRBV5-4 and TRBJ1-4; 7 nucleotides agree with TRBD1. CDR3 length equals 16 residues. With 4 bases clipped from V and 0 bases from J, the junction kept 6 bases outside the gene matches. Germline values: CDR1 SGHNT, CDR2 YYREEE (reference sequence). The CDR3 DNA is TGTGCCAGCAGCGCCACAGGGGACGCAACTAATGAAAAACTGTTTTTT. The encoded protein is CASSATGDATNEKLFF.

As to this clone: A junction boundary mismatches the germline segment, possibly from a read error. CDR3 loop: CASSYVTGGSNEQYF. DNA for the CDR3: TGTGCCAGCAGTTACGTGACGGGGGGCTCCAACGAGCAGTACTTC. The chain joins TRBV6-5 to TRBJ2-7, with D perhaps matching TRBD2 (7 bases). This CDR3 is built from 15 residues. The germline gives CDR1 MNHEY, CDR2 SVGAGI.

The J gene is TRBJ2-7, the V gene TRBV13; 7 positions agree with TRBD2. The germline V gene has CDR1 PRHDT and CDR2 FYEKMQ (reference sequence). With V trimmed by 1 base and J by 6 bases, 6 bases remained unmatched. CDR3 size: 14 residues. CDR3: CASSLDSSGVEQYF. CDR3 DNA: TGTGCCAGCAGCTTAGATTCAAGCGGGGTCGAGCAGTACTTC.

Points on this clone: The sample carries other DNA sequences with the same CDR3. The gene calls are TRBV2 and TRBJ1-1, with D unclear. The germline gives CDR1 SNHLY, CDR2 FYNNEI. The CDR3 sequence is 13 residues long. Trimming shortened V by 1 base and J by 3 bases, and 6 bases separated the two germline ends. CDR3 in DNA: TGTGCCAGCAGTGAAGGGAGGGACACTGAAGCTTTCTTT. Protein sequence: CASSEGRDTEAFF.

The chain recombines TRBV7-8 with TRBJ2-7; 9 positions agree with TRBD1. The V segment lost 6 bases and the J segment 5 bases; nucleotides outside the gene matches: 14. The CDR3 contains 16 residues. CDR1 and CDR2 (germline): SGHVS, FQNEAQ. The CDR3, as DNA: TGTGCCAGCAGACTCTATCGATCCGGGACAGGGAACGAGCAGTACTTC. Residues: CASRLYRSGTGNEQYF.

CDR3 protein: CASSLGGLYQETQYF. The CDR3, as DNA: TGTGCCAGCAGCTTAGGGGGGCTGTACCAAGAGACCCAGTACTTC. The rearrangement joins TRBV11-2 to TRBJ2-5; possibly TRBD1 for D (6 bases). Germline V gene sequence: CDR1 SGHAT, CDR2 FQNNGV. This CDR3 spans 15 amino acids. V was shortened by 1 base and J by 0 bases, with 9 bases between the two germline ends.

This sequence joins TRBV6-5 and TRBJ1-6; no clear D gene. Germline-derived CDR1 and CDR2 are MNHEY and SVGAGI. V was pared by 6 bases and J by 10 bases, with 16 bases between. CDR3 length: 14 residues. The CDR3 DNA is TGTGCCAGCAGCTCCCGTATCTTAGAATCACCCCTCCACTTT. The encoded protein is CASSSRILESPLHF.

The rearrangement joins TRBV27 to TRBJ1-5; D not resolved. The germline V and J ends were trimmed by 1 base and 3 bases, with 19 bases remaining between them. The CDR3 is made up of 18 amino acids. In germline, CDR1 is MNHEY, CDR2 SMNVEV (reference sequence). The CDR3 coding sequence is TGTGCCAGCAGTTTATTCCCCCCAGGTCGGCAGTTCAATCAGCCCCAGCATTTT. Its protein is CASSLFPPGRQFNQPQHF.

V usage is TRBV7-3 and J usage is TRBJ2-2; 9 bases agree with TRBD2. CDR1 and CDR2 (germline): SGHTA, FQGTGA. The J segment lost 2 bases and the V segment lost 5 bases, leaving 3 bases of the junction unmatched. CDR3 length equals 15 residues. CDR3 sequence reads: CASSPTSGNTGELFF. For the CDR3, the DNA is TGTGCCAGCAGCCCGACTAGCGGAAACACCGGGGAGCTGTTTTTT.

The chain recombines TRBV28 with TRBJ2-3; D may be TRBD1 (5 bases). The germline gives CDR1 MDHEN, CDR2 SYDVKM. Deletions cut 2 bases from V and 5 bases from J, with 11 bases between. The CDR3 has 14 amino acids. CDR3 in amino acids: CASSLGTGRDTQYF. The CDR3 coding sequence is TGTGCCAGCAGTTTAGGAACAGGTAGAGATACGCAGTATTTT. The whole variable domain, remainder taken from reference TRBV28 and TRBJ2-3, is DVKVTQSSRYLVKRTGEKVFLECVQDMDHENMFWYRQDPGLGLRLIYFSYDVKMKEKGDIPEGYSVSREKKERFSLILESASTNQTSMYLCASSLGTGRDTQYFGPGTRLTVL.

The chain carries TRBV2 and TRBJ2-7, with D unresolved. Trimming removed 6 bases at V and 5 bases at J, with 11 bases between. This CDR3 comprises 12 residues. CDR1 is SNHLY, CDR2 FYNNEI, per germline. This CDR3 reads CASRQPQDEQYF. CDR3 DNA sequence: TGTGCCAGCAGGCAGCCGCAGGACGAGCAGTACTTC.

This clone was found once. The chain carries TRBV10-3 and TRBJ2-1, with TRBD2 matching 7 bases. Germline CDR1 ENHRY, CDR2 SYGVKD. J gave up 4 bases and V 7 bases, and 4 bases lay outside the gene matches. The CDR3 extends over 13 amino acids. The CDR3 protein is CAITLGRYNEQFF. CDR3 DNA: TGTGCCATCACCCTCGGGAGGTACAATGAGCAGTTCTTC.

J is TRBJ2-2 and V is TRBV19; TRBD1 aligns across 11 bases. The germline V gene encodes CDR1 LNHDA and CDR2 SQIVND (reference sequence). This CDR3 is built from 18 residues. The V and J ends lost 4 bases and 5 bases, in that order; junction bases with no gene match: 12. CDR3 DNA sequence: TGTGCCAGTAGTACCTGGACAGGGGGCAATGTGGGGACCGGGGAGCTGTTTTTT. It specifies CASSTWTGGNVGTGELFF.

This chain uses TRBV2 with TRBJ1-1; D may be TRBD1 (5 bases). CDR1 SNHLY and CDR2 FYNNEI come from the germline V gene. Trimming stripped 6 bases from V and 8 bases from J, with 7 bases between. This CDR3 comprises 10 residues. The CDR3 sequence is CASRGGEAFF. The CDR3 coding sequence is TGTGCCAGCAGGGGGGGGGAAGCTTTCTTT.

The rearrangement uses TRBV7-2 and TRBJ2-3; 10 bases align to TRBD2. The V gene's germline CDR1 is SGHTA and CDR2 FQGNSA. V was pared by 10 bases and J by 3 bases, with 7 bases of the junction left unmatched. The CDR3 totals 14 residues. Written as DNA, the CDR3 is TGTGCCACCTCTTTACTAGCGGGAACAGATACGCAGTATTTT. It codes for CATSLLAGTDTQYF.

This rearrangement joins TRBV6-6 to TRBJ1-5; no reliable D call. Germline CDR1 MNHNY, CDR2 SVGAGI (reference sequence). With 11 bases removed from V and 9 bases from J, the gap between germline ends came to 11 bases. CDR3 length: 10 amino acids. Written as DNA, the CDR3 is TGTGCCGCCTCCCTAAGGCCCCAGCATTTT. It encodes CAASLRPQHF.

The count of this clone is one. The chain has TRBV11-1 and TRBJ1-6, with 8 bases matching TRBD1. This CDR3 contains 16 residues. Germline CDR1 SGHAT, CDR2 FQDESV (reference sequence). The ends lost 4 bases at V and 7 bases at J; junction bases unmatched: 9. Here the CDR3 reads CASSSRRTGKNSPLHF. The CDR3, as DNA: TGTGCCAGCAGCTCCAGGCGGACAGGGAAGAATTCACCCCTCCACTTT.

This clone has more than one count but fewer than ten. The CDR3 region is CASSSGQGSSYEQYF. The CDR3 coding sequence is TGTGCCAGCAGCTCCGGACAGGGGTCGTCCTACGAGCAGTACTTC. The genes are TRBV7-7 and TRBJ2-7; TRBD1 matches 9 bases. With 4 bases clipped from V and 1 base from J, the junction kept 5 bases outside the gene matches. The germline gives CDR1 SSHAT, CDR2 FNYEAQ (reference sequence). The CDR3 covers 15 residues.

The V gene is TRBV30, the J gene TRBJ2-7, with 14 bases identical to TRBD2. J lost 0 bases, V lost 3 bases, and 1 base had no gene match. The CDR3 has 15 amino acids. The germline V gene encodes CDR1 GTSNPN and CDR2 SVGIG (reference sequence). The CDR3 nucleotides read TGTGCCTGGAGGGGACTAGCGGGAGTCTCCTACGAGCAGTACTTC. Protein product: CAWRGLAGVSYEQYF.

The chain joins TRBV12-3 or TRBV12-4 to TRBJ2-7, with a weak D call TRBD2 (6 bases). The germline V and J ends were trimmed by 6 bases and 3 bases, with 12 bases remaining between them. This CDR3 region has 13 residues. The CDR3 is CASSRSGYYEQYF. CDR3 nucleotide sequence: TGTGCCAGCAGCCGTAGCGGCTACTACGAGCAGTACTTC.

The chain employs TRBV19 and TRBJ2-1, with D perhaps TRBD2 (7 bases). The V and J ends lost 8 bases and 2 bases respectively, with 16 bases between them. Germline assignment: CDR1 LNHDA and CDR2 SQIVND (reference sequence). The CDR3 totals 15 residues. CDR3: CASAKGGTTYNEQFF. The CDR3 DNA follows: TGTGCCAGTGCCAAGGGGGGGACCACCTACAATGAGCAGTTCTTC.

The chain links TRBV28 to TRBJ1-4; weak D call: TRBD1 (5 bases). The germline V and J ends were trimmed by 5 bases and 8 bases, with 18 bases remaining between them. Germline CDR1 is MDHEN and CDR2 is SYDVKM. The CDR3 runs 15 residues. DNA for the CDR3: TGTGCCAGCAGTCCCTTTGGGGCGACGGCCGAAAAACTGTTTTTT. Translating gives CASSPFGATAEKLFF.

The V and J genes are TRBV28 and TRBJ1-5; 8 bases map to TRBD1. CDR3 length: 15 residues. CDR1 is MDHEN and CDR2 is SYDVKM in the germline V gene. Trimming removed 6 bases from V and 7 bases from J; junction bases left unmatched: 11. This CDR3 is CASSPRGLGYQPQHF. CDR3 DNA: TGTGCCAGCAGCCCCAGGGGGCTAGGGTACCAGCCCCAGCATTTT.